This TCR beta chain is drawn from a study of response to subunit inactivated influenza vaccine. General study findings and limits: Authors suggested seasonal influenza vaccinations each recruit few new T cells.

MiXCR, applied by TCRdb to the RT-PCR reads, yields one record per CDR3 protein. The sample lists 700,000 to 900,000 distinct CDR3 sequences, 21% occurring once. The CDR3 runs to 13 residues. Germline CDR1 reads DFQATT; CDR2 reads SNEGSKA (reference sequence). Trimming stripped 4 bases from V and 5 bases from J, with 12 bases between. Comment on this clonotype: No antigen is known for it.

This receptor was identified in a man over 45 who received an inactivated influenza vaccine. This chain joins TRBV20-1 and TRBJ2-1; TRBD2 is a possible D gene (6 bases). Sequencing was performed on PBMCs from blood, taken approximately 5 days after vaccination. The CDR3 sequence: CSATRGWNNEQFF. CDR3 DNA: TGCAGTGCTACCCGGGGGTGGAACAATGAGCAGTTCTTC.